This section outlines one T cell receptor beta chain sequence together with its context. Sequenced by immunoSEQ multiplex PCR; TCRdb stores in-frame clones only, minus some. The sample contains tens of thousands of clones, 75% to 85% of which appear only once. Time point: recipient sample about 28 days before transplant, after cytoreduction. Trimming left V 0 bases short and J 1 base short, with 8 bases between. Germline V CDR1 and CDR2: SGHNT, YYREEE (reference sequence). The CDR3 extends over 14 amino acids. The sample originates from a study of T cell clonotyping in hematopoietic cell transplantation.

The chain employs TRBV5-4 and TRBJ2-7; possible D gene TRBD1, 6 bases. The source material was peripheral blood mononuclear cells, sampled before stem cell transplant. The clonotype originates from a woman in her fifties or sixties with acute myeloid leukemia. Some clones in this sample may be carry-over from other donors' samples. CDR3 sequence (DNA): TGTGCCAGCAGCTTGGGGACAGTTTCCTACGAGCAGTACTTC. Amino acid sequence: CASSLGTVSYEQYF.